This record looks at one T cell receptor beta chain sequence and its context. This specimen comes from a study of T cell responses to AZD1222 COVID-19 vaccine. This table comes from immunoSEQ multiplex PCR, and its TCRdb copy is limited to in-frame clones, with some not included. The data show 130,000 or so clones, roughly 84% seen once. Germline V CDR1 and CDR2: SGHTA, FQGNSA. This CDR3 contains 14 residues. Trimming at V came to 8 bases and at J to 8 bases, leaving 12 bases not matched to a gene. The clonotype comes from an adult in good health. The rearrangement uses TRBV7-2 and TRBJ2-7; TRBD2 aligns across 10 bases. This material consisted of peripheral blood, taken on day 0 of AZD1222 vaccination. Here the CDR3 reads CASASGPLAGQQYF. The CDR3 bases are TGTGCCAGCGCCAGCGGGCCACTAGCGGGGCAGCAGTACTTC.